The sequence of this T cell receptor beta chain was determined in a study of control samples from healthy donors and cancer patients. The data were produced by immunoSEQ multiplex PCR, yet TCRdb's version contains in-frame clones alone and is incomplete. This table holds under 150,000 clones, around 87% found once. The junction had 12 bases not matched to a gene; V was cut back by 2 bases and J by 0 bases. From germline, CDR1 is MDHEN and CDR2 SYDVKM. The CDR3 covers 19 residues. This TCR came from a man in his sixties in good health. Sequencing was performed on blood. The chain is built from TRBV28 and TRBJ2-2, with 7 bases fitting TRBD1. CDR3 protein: CASSLGSLYGTANTGELFF. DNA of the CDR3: TGTGCCAGCAGTTTAGGGTCGCTGTATGGGACAGCGAACACCGGGGAGCTGTTTTTT.